This TCR beta chain was profiled in a study of PD-1 blockade in classical Hodgkin lymphoma. Some clones are missing from TCRdb's copy, which holds only in-frame ones; the method was immunoSEQ multiplex PCR. The sample holds 40,000 to 55,000 clones, approximately 78% seen once. A word on this clone: Its antigen is as yet unknown.

Overall study findings and caveats: There was a significant rise in CD4+ TCR diversity by C4D1, with no such rise for CD8+. TCR diversity at baseline was reported to be reduced in newly diagnosed patients relative to healthy donors. Lower baseline TCR diversity marked trial partial responders and progressors.

Germline CDR1 and CDR2: SGHKS and YYEKEE (reference sequence). The length of the CDR3 is 14 residues. V lost 7 bases and J lost 1, with 14 bases in between. Time point denoted: cycle 4 day 1 (C4D1), after more than 5 weeks of nivolumab. Each patient experienced a relapse that followed autologous stem cell transplantation, and brentuximab vedotin exposure varied. When best responses were assessed, they were complete response, partial response or progressive disease. The chain carries TRBV5-5 and TRBJ1-1; D remains ambiguous. Here the sequenced sample was peripheral blood mononuclear cells (PBMCs), taken before the fourth cycle of nivolumab. This clonotype originated in a human donor with classical Hodgkin lymphoma. The CDR3 nucleotides are TGTGCCAGCGGCCCCCCAACGGGGAACACTGAAGCTTTCTTT. Translated, it gives CASGPPTGNTEAFF.